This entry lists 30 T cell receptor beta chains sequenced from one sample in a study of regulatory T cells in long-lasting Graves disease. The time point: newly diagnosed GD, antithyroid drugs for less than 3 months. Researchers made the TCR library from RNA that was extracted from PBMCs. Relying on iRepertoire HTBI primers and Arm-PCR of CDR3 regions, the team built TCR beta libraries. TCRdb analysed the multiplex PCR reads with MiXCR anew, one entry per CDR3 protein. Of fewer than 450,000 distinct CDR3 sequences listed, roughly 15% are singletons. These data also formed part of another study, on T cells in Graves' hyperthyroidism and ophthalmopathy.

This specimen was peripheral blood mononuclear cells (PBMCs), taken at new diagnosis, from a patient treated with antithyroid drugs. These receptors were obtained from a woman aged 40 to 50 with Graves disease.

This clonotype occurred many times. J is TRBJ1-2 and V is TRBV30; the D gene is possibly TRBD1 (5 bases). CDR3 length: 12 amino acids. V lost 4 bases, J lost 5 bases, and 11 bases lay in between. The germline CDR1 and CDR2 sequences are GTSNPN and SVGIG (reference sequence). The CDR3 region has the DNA TGTGCCTGGACCAGGGAAGTGTATGGCTACACCTTC. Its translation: CAWTREVYGYTF.

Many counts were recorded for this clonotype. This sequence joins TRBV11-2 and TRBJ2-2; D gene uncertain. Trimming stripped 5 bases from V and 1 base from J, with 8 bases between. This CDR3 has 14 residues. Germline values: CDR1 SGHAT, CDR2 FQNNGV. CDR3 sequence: CASSLTWNTGELFF. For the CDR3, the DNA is TGTGCCAGCAGCCTAACTTGGAACACCGGGGAGCTGTTTTTT.

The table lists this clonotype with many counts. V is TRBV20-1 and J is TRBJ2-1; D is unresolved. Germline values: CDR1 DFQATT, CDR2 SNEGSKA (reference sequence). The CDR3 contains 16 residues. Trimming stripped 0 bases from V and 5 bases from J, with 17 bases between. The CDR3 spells CSARDRGQLWHNEQFF. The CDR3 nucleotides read TGCAGTGCTAGAGATAGAGGCCAGCTGTGGCACAATGAGCAGTTCTTC.

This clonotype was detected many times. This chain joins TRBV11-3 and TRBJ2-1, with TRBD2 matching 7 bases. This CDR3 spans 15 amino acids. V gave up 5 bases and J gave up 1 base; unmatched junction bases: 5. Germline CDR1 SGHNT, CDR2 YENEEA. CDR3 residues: CASSLSGESYNEQFF. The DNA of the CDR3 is TGTGCCAGCAGCCTCAGCGGGGAATCCTACAATGAGCAGTTCTTC.

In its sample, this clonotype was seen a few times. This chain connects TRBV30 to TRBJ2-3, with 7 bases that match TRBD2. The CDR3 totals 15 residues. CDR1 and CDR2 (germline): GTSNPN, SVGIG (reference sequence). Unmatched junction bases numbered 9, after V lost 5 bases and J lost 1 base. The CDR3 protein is CAWGRTSFRTDTQYF. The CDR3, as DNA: TGTGCCTGGGGCAGGACTAGTTTTCGCACAGATACGCAGTATTTT.

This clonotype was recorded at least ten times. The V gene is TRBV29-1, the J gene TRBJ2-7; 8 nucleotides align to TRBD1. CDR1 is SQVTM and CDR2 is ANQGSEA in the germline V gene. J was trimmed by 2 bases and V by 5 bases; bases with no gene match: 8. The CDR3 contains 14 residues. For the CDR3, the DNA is TGCAGCGTTTTCGACCGGGACAGGCCCTACGAGCAGTACTTC. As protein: CSVFDRDRPYEQYF.

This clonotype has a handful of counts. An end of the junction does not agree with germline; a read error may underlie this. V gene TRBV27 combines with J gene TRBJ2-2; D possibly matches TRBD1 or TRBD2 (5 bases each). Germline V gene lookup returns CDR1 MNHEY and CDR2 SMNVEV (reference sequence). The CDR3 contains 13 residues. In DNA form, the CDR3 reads TGTGCCGGCAGTTTTGGGGGTACCGGGGAGCTGTTTTTT. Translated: CAGSFGGTGELFF.

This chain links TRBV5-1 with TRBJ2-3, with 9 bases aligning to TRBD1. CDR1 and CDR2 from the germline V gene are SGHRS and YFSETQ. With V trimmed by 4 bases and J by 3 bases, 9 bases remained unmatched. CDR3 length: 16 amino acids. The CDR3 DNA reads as TGCGCCAGCAGCACCGAACAGGGGGCACGGACAGATACGCAGTATTTT. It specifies CASSTEQGARTDTQYF.

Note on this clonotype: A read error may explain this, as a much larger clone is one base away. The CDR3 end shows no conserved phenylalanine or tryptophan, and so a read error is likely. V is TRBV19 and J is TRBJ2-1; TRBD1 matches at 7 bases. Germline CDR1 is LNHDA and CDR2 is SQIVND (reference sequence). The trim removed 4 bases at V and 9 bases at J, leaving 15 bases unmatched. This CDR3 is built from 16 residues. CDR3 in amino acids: CASSNPPGQRMGEQFL. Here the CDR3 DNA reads TGTGCCAGTAGTAATCCTCCGGGACAGAGGATGGGTGAGCAGTTCCTC.

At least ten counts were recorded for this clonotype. CDR3 coding DNA: TGTGCCAGCAGTTTATTTTTGACGGCGAATCAGCCCCAGCATTTT. Its translation is CASSLFLTANQPQHF. The genes are TRBV28 and TRBJ1-5, with no clear D. Looked up from germline, CDR1 is MDHEN and CDR2 is SYDVKM. The V end lost 1 base, the J end lost 4 bases, and 11 bases lay between the germline ends. The CDR3 loop spans 15 amino acids.

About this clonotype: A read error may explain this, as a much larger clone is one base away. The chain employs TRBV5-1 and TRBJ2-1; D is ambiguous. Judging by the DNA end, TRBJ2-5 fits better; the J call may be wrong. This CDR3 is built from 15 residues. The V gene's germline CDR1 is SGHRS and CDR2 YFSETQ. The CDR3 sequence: CASSLGSGGQGTQYF. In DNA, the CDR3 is TGCGCCAGCAGCTTGGGATCCGGTGGCCAAGGGACCCAGTACTTC.

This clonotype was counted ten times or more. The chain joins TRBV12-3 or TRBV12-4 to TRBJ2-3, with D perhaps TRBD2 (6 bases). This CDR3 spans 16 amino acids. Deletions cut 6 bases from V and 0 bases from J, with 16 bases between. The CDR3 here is CASSRYASASTDTQYF. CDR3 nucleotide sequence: TGTGCCAGCAGCCGCTACGCTAGCGCCAGCACAGATACGCAGTATTTT.

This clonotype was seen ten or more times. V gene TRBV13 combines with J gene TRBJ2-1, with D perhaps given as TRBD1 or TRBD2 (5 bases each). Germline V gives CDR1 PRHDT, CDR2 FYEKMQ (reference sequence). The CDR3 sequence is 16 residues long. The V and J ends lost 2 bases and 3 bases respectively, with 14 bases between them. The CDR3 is CASSLPGRFNYNEQFF. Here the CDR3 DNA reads TGTGCCAGCAGCTTACCGGGGCGCTTCAACTACAATGAGCAGTTCTTC.

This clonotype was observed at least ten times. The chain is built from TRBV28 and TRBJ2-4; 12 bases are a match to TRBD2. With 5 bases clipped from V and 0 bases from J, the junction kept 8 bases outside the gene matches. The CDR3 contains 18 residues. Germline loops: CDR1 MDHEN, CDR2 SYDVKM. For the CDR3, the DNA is TGTGCCAGCAGTCCCTTCCTAGCGGGAGGGTTAGCCAAAAACATTCAGTACTTC. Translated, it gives CASSPFLAGGLAKNIQYF.

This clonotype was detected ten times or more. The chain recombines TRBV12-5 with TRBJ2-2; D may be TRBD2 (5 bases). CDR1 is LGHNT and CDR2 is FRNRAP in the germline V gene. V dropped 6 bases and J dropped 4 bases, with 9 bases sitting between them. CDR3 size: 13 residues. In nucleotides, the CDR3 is TGTGCTAGTGGGAGAGGACTCACCGGGGAGCTGTTTTTT. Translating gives CASGRGLTGELFF.

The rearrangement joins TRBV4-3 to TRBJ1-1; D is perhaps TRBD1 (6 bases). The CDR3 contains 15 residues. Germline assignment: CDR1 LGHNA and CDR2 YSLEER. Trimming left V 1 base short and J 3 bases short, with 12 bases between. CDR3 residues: CASSQGQGFDTEAFF. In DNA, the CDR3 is TGCGCCAGCAGCCAAGGGCAGGGGTTCGACACTGAAGCTTTCTTT.

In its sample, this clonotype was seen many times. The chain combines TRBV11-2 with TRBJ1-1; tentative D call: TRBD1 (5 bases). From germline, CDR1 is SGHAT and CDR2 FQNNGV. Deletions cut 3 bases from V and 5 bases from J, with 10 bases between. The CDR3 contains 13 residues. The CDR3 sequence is CASSLGVRTEAFF. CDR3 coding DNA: TGTGCCAGCAGCTTGGGGGTGCGTACTGAAGCTTTCTTT.

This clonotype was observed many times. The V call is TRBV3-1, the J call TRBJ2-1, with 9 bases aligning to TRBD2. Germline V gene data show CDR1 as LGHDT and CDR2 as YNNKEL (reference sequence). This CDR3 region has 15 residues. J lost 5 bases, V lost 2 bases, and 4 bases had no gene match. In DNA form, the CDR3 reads TGTGCCAGCAGCCAACCGGGACTAGCACACAATGAGCAGTTCTTC. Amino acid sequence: CASSQPGLAHNEQFF.

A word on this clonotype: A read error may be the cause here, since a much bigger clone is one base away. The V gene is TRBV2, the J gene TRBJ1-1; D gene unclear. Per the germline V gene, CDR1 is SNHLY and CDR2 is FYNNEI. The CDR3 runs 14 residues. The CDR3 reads CAGSFGIPNTEAFF. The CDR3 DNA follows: TGTGCCGGCAGTTTCGGAATCCCTAACACTGAAGCTTTCTTT.

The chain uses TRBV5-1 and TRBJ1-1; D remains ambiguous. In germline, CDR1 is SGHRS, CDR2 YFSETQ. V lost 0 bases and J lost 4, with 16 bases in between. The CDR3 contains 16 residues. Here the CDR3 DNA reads TGCGCCAGCAGCTTGGCCGAGGCAGCTTATCCCACTGAAGCTTTCTTT. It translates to CASSLAEAAYPTEAFF. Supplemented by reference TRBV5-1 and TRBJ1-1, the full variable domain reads KAGVTQTPRYLIKTRGQQVTLSCSPISGHRSVSWYQQTPGQGLQFLFEYFSETQRNKGNFPGRFSGRQFSNSRSEMNVSTLELGDSALYLCASSLAEAAYPTEAFFGQGTRLTVV.

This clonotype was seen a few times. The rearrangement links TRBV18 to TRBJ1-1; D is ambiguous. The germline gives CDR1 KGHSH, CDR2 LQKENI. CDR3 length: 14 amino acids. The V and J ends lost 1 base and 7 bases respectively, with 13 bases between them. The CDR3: CASSPQLLTDEAFF. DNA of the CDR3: TGTGCCAGCTCACCACAGCTATTAACCGATGAAGCTTTCTTT.

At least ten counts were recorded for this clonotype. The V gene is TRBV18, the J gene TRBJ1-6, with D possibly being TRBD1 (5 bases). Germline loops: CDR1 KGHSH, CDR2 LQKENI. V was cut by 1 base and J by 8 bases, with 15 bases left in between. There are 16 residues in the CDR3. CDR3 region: CASSPHQGVKDSPLHF. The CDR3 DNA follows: TGTGCCAGCTCACCACATCAGGGTGTGAAGGATTCACCCCTCCACTTT.

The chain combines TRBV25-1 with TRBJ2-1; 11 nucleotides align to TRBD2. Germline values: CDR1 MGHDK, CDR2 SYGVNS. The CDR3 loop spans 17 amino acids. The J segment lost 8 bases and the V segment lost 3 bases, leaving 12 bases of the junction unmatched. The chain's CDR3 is CASSDRSGRASLDEQFF. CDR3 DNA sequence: TGTGCCAGCAGTGATCGTAGCGGGAGGGCCAGTTTGGATGAGCAGTTCTTC.

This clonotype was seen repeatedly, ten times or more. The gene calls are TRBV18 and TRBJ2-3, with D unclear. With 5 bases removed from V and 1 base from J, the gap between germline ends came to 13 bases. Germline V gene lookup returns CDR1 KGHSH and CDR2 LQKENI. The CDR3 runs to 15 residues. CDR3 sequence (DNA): TGTGCCAGCTCATCCGCTCTTGAGGGCACAGATACGCAGTATTTT. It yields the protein CASSSALEGTDTQYF.

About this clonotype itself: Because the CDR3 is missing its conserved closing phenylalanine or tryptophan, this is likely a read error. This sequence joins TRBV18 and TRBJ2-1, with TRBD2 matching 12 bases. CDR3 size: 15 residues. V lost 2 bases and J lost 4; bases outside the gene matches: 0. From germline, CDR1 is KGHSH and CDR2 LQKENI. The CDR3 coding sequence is TGTGCCAGCTCACCAGGACTAGCGGGATACAATGAGCAGTTCATC. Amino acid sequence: CASSPGLAGYNEQFI.

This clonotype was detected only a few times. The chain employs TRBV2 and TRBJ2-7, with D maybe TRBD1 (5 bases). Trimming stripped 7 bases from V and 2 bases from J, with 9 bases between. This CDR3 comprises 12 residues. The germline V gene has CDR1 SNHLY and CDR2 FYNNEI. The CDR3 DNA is TGTGCCAGCAAGGACAACCCCTACGAGCAGTACTTC. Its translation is CASKDNPYEQYF.

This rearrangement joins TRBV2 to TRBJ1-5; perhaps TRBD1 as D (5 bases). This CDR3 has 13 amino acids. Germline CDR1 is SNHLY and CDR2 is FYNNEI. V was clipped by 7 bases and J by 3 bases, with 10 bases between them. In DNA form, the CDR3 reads TGTGCCAGCACCGGACAACTCAATCAGCCCCAGCATTTT. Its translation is CASTGQLNQPQHF.

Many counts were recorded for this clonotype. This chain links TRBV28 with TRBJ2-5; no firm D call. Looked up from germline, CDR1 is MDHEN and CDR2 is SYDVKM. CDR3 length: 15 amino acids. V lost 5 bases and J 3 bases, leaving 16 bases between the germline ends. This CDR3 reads CASSPPGPPKETQYF. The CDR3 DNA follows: TGTGCCAGCAGTCCACCGGGCCCCCCAAAAGAGACCCAGTACTTC.

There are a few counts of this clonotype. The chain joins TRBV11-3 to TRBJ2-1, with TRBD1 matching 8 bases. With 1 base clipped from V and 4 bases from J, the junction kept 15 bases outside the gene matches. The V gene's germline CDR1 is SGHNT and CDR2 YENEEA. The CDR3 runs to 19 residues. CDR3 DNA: TGTGCCAGCAGCTTAGCGAGAGACAGGGGCGCTTTTTTTTACAATGAGCAGTTCTTC. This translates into CASSLARDRGAFFYNEQFF.

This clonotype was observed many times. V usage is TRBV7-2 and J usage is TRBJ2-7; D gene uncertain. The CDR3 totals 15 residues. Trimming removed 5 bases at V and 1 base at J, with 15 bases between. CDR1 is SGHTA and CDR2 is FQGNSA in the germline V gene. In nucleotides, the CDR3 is TGTGCCAGCAGCCCAACAACGAGCCCGTCCTACGAGCAGTACTTC. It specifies CASSPTTSPSYEQYF.